This T cell receptor beta chain was found in a study of shared clonotypes between healthy human individuals. Study results and limitations: Blood was the only sampled material, and tissue repertoires likely differ. Among several donors, approximately 5.4% of naive CD4 clonotypes were found in common. Rarefaction exposed incomplete sorted-subset sequencing despite large depth.

Points on this clone: The target antigen is unknown.

An approximately 220 ng quantity of DNA, 32,000 or so T cell genomes, went into the sorted-subset replicate PCRs. Repertoires were generated with immunoSEQ multiplex PCR, while TCRdb's copy carries only in-frame clones and drops some. The sample consists of some 1,400,000 clones, roughly 96% of them appearing once. Germline V gene sequence: CDR1 SGHAT, CDR2 FQNNGV. CDR3 length equals 15 residues. V dropped 3 bases and J dropped 2 bases, with 11 bases sitting between them. Material for sequencing was naive CD4+ T cells sorted from blood. The subset is: CD45RA+ positively selected. The sequence derives from a man aged 25 to 45 in good health. The chain couples TRBV11-2 to TRBJ1-5, with D possibly being TRBD1 (5 bases). CDR3 sequence reads: CASSLGDSGNQPQHF. The CDR3, as DNA: TGTGCCAGCAGCTTGGGGGATTCGGGCAATCAGCCCCAGCATTTT.